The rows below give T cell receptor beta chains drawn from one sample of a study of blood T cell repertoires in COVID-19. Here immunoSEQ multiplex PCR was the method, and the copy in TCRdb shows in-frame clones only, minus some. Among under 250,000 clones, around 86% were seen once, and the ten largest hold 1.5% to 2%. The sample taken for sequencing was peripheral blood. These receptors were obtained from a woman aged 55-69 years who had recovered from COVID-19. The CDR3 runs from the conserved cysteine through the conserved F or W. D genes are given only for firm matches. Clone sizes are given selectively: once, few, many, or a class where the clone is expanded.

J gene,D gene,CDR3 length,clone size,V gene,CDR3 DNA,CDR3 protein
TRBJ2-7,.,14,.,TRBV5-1,TGCGCCAGCAGCTTGGGTCAGTTAACCTACGAGCAGTACTTC,CASSLGQLTYEQYF
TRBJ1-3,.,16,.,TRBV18,TGTGCCAGCTCACCAATCCCACAAGTGCCGGGAAACACCATATATTTT,CASSPIPQVPGNTIYF
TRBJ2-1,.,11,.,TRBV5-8,TGTGCCAGCAGCACATACAATGAGCAGTTCTTC,CASSTYNEQFF
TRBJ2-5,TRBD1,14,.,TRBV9,TGTGCCAGCAGCTTCGGGACAGACCAAGAGACCCAGTACTTC,CASSFGTDQETQYF
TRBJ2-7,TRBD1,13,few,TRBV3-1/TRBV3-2,TGTGCCAGCAGTCGGGACAGGGGGAGCGAGCAGTACTTC,CASSRDRGSEQYF
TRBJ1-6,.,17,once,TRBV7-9,TGTGCCAGCAGCTTAGGGTTTTGGGGGCGCTATAATTCACCCCTCCACTTT,CASSLGFWGRYNSPLHF
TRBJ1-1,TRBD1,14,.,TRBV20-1,TGCAGTGCTAGTTGGGGACAGGGGGCAACTGAAGCTTTCTTT,CSASWGQGATEAFF
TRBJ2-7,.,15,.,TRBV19,TGTGCCAGTATGGAGGGGGCCGTGGGGTCCTACGAGCAGTACTTC,CASMEGAVGSYEQYF
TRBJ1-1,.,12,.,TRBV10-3,TGTGCCGTTGGGGTCACGGGGACTGAAGCTTTCTTT,CAVGVTGTEAFF
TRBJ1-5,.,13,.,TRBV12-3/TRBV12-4,TGTGCCAGCAGTTTAGGGGGGGGGCAGCCCCAGCATTTT,CASSLGGGQPQHF
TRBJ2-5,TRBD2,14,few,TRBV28,TGTGCAACGGGGGGAGCGGGTATAAGGGAGACCCAGTACTTC,CATGGAGIRETQYF
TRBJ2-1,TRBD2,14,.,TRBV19,TGTGCCACCAGCCAGCGGGGACTGACCGATGAGCAGTTCTTC,CATSQRGLTDEQFF
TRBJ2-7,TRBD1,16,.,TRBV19,TGTGCCAGTAGTATAGATCCCAACAGGGGGCTCTACGAGCAGTACTTC,CASSIDPNRGLYEQYF
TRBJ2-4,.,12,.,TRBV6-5,TGTGCCAGCAGCCCGCGTGAAAACATTCAGTACTTC,CASSPRENIQYF
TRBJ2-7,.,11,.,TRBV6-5,TGTGCCCATGCAGGATTCCACGAGCAGTACTTC,CAHAGFHEQYF
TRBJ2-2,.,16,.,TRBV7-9,TGTGCCAGCAGCGTCCTACTAGCTACGAACACCGGGGAGCTGTTTTTT,CASSVLLATNTGELFF
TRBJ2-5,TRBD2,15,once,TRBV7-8,TGTGCCAGCAGCCGAGCGGGAGGGTACCAAGAGACCCAGTACTTC,CASSRAGGYQETQYF
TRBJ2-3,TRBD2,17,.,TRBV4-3,TGCGCCAGCAGCCCCGGGGGGTCCCTACGGATTCCAGATACGCAGTATTTT,CASSPGGSLRIPDTQYF
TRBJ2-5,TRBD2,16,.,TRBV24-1,TGTGCCACCAGTGACACTCTAGCGGGGGGTCAAGAGACCCAGTACTTC,CATSDTLAGGQETQYF
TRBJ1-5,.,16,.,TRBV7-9,TGTGCCAGCAGCTTAGGGGGCCAAGGGGTCAATCAGCCCCAGCATTTT,CASSLGGQGVNQPQHF
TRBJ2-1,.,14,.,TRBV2,TGTGCCAGCATCCCCTTGAGACTGCCCACTGAGCAGTTCTTC,CASIPLRLPTEQFF
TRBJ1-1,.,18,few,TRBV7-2,TGTGCCAGCAGCTTGATATGGGGCAGGGGAGCCGTGAACACTGAAGCTTTCTTT,CASSLIWGRGAVNTEAFF
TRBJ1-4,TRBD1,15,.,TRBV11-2,TGTGCCAGCAGCTTCCGGGACAGCTATAATGAAAAACTGTTTTTT,CASSFRDSYNEKLFF
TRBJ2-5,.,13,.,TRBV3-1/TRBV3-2,TGTGCCAGCAGCCACCAGATACAAGAGACCCAGTACTTC,CASSHQIQETQYF
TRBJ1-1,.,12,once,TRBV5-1,TGCGCCAGCAGCTTCGCAGGCACTGAAGCTTTCTTT,CASSFAGTEAFF
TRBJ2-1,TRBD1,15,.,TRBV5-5,TGTGCCAGCAGCTTGGAAGGGACAGGGTACAATGAGCAGTTCTTC,CASSLEGTGYNEQFF
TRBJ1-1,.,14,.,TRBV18,TGTGCCAGCTCACCGCCAGCAGGGGACACTGAAGCTTTCTTT,CASSPPAGDTEAFF
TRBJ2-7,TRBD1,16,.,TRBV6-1,TGTGCCAGCAGTGAAGCGATTGGGACAGCACCCTACGAGCAGTACTTC,CASSEAIGTAPYEQYF
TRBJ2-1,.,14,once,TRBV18,TGTGCCAGCTCAGCGGGCCTACTCGGTAATGAGCAGTTCTTC,CASSAGLLGNEQFF
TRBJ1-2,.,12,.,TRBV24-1,TGTGCCACCAGTCAAACGGAGAGAGGCTACACCTTC,CATSQTERGYTF
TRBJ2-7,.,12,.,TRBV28,TGTGCCAGCACCAGGTCCTCCTACGAGCAGTACTTC,CASTRSSYEQYF
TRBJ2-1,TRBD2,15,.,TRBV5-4,TGTGCCAGCAGCCGGAGGCGGGAGTCCTACAATGAGCAGTTCTTC,CASSRRRESYNEQFF
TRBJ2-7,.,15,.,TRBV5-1,TGCGCCAGCAGCCCAAGGCAGGGAAGCTCCTACGAGCAGTACTTC,CASSPRQGSSYEQYF
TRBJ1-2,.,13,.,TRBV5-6,TGTGCCAGCAGCTTGGGGGCTCACTATGGCTACACCTTC,CASSLGAHYGYTF
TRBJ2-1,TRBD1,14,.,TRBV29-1,TGCAGCGTTGGAGGGACAGCATTCCACAATGAGCAGTTCTTC,CSVGGTAFHNEQFF
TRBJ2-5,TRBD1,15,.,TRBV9,TGTGCCAGCAGCTGGTCAGGACAGGGGAAGGAGACCCAGTACTTC,CASSWSGQGKETQYF
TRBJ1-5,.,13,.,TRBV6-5,TGTGCCAGCAGTTACTCAGGGGTCCAGCCCCAGCATTTT,CASSYSGVQPQHF
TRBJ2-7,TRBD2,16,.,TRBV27,TGTGCCAGCAGTTTAAGGTCGGGACTAGCGACTCACGAGCAGTACTTC,CASSLRSGLATHEQYF
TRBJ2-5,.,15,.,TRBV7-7,TGTGCTAGCAGCTTAGGGGGGACAAATCAAGAGACCCAGTACTTC,CASSLGGTNQETQYF
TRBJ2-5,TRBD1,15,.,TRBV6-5,TGTGCCAGCAGGGTCCCCGGGGGACAGGGGGCGACCCAGTACTTC,CASRVPGGQGATQYF
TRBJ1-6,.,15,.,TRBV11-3,TGTGCCAGCAGCTTAGATAGGGGCCCTAGTTCACCCCTCCACTTT,CASSLDRGPSSPLHF
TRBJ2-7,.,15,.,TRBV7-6,TGTGCCAGCAGCTTAGCGTTGGGGGGGCCCTACGAGCAGTACTTC,CASSLALGGPYEQYF
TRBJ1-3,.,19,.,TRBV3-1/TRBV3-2,TGTGCCAGCAGCCAAGATAGGGGTGCGACAGGCCATCCTAGAGACACCATATATTTT,CASSQDRGATGHPRDTIYF
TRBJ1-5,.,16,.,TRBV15,TGTGCCACCAGCAGAGATGGGGGGAATAGCAATCAGCCCCAGCATTTT,CATSRDGGNSNQPQHF
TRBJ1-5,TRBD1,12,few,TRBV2,TGTGCCAGCGGACAGGATCATCAGCCCCAGCATTTT,CASGQDHQPQHF
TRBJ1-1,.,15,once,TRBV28,TGTGCCAGCAGTCTGCACCCCGACAGGAGTGGTGAAGCTTTCTTT,CASSLHPDRSGEAFF
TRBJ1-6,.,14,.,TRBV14,TGTGCCAGCAATCGGGGAAGCTATAATTCACCCCTCCACTTT,CASNRGSYNSPLHF
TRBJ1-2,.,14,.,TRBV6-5,TGTGCCAGCAGTTACTCGGCGACAGTATATGGCTACACCTTC,CASSYSATVYGYTF
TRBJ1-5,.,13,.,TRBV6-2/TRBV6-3,TGTGCCAGCAGTGGGACGGGGGACCAGCCCCAGCATTTT,CASSGTGDQPQHF
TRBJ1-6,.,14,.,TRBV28,TGTGCCAGCAGTTTAGACGCAGGAGGGCCACCCCTCCACTTT,CASSLDAGGPPLHF
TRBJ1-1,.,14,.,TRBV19,TGTGCCAGTAGCCCGGGTATCCGGGGCACTGAAGCTTTCTTT,CASSPGIRGTEAFF
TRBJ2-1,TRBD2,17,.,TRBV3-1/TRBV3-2,TGTGCCAGCAGACTTGGACTAGCGGGGGCCTCCTACAATGAGCAGTTCTTC,CASRLGLAGASYNEQFF
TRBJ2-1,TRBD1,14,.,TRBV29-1,TGCAGCGGCCGACCGGGACAGGGGTACAATGAGCAGTTCTTC,CSGRPGQGYNEQFF
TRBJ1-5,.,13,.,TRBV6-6,TGTGCCAGCAGTTACAGGGAGGATCAGCCCCAGCATTTT,CASSYREDQPQHF
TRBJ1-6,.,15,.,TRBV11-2,TGTGCCAGCAGCTTAGAGGGCAGGGTTAATTCACCCCTCCACTTT,CASSLEGRVNSPLHF